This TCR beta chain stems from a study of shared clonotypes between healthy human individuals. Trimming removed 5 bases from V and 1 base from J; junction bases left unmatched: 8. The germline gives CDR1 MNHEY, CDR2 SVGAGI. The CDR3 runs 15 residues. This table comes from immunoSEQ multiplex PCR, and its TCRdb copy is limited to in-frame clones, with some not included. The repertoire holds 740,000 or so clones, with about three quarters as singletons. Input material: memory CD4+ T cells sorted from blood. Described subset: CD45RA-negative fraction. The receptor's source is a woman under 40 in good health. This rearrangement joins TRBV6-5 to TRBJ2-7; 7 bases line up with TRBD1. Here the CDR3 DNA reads TGTGCCAGCAGTCGGACAGGCCTATCGTCCTACGAGCAGTACTTC. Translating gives CASSRTGLSSYEQYF.